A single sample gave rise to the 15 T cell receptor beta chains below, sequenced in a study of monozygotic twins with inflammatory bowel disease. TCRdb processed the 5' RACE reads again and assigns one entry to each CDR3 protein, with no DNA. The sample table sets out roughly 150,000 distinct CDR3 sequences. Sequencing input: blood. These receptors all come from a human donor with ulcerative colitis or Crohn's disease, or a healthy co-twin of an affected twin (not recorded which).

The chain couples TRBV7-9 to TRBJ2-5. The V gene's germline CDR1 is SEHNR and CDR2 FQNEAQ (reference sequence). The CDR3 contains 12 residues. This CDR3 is CASSIRGDTQYF.

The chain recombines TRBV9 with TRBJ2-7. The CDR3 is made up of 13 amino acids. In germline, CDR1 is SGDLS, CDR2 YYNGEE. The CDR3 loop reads CASSVGYSYEQYF.

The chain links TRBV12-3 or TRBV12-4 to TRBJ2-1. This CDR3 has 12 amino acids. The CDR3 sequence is CASSFLDNEQFF.

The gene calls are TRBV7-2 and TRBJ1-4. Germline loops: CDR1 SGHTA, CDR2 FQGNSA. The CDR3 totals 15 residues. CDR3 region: CASSPFSTLEEKLFF.

CDR3: CASSPQGDPGAEQFF. V usage is TRBV25-1 and J usage is TRBJ2-1; no DNA is available, so the TRBD1 call from TCRdb remains unchecked. CDR1 and CDR2 (germline): MGHDK, SYGVNS. This CDR3 region has 15 residues.

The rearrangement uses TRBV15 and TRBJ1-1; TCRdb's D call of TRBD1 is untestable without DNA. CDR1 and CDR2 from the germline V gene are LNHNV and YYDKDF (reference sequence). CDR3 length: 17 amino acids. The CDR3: CATSRLLGTGSSTEAFF.

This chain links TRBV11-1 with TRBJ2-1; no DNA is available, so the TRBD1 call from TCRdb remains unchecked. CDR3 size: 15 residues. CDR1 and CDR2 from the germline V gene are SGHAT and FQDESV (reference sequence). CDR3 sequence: CASSSVTGILDEQFF.

CDR3 sequence reads: CASSPVRQSGANVLTF. The chain carries TRBV6-2 or TRBV6-3 and TRBJ2-6. This CDR3 comprises 16 residues. CDR1 and CDR2 (germline): MNHEY, SVGEGT.

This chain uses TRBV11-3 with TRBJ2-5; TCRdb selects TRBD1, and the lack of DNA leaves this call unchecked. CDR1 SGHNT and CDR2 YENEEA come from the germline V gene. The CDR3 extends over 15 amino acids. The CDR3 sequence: CASSIGGQAQETQYF.

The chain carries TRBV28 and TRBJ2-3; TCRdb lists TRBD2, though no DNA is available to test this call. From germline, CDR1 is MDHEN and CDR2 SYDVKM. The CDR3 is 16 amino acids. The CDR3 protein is CASSGWEGRTQDTQYF.

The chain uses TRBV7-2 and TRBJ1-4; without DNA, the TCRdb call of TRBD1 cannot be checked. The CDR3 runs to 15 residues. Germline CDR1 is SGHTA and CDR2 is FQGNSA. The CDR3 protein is CASSSRTGTNEKLFF.

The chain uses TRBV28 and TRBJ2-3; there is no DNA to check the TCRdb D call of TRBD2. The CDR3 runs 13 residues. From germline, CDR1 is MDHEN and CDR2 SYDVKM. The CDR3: CATGGRAPDTQYF.

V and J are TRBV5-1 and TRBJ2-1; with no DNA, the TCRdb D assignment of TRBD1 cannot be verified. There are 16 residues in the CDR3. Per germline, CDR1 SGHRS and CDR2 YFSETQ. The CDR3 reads CASSLARGQGDNEQFF.

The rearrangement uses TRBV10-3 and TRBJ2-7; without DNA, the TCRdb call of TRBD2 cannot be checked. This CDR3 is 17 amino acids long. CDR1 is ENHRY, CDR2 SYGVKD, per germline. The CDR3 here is CAISEPGLAGASYEQYF.

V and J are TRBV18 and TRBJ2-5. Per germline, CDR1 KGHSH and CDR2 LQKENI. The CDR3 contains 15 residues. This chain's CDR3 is CASSPGLANQETQYF.